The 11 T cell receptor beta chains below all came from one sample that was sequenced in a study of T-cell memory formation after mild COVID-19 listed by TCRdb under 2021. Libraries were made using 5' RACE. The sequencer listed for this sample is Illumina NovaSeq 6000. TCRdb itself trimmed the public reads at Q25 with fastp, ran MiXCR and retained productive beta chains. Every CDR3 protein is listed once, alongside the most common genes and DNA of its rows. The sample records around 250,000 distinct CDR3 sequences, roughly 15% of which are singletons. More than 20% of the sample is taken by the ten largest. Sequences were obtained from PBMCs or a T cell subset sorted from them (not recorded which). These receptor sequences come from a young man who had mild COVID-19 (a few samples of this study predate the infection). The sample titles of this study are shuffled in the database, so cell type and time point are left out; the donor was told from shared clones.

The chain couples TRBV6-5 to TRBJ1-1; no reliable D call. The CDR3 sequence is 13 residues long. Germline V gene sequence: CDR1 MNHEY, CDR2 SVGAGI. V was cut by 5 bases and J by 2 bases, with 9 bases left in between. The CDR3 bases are TGTGCCAGCAGTCCCCGACATAACACTGAAGCTTTCTTT. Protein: CASSPRHNTEAFF.

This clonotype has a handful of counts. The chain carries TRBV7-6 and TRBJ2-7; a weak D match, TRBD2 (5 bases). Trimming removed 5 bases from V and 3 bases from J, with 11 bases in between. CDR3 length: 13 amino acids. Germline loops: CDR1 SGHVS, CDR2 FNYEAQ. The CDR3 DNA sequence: TGTGCCAGCAGCCCGGGGTCCCACTACGAGCAGTACTTC. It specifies CASSPGSHYEQYF.

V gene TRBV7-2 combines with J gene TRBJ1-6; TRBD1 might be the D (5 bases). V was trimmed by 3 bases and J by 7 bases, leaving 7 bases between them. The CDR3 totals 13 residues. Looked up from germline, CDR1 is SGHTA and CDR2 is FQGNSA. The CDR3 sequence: CASSLGLNSPLHF. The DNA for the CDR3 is TGTGCCAGCAGCTTGGGGCTGAATTCACCCCTCCACTTT.

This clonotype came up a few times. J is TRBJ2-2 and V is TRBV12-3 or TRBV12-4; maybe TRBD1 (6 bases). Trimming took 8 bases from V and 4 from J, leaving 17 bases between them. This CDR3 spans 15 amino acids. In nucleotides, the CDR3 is TGTGCCAGCTTGGGTCACAGGGCTGCCACCGGGGAGCTGTTTTTT. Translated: CASLGHRAATGELFF.

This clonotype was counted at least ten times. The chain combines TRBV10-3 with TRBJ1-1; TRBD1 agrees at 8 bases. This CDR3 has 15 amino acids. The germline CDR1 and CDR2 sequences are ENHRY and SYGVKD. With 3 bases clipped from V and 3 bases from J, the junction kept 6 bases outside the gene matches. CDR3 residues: CAISDKQGGYTEAFF. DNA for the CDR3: TGTGCCATCAGTGATAAACAGGGGGGCTACACTGAAGCTTTCTTT.

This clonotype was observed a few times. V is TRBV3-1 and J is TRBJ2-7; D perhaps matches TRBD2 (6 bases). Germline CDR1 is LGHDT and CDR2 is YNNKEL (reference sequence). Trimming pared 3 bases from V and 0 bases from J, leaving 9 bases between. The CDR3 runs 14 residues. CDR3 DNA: TGTGCCAGCAGCCAGCGGGGAAGCTCCTACGAGCAGTACGTC. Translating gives CASSQRGSSYEQYV.

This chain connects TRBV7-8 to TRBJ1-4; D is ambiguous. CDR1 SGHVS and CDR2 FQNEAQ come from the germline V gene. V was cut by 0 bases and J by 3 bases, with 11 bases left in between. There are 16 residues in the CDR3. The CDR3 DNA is TGTGCCAGCAGCTTAGCTCTAGGCGGACCTAATGAAAAACTGTTTTTT. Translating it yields CASSLALGGPNEKLFF.

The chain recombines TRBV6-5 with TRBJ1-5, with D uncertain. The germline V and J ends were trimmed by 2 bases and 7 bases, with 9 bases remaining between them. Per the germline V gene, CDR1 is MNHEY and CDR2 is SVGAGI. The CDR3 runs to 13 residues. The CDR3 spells CASSYEGSQPQHF. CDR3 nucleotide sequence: TGTGCCAGCAGTTACGAGGGCAGCCAGCCCCAGCATTTT.

The CDR3 coding sequence is TGTGCCAGCAGTTTAGCCGGGACGATGAACACTGAAGCTTTCTTT. Its translation: CASSLAGTMNTEAFF. The chain is built from TRBV28 and TRBJ1-1; tentative D call: TRBD1 (5 bases). This CDR3 contains 15 residues. Germline values: CDR1 MDHEN, CDR2 SYDVKM. V was clipped by 2 bases and J by 0 bases, with 10 bases between them.

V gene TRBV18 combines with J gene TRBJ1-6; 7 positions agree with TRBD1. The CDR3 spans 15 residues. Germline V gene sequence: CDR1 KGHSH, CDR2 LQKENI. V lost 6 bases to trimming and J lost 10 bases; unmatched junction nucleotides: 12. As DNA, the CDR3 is TGTGCCAGCTCGCGGGACAGCCGTTGGGGATCACCCCTCCACTTT. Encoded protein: CASSRDSRWGSPLHF.

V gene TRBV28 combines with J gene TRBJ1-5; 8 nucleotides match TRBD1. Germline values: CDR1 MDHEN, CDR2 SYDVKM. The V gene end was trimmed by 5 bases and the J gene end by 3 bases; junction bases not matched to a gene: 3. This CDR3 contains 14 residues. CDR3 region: CASSRDRFNQPQHF. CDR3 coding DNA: TGTGCCAGCAGTAGGGACAGGTTCAATCAGCCCCAGCATTTT. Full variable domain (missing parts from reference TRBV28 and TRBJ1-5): DVKVTQSSRYLVKRTGEKVFLECVQDMDHENMFWYRQDPGLGLRLIYFSYDVKMKEKGDIPEGYSVSREKKERFSLILESASTNQTSMYLCASSRDRFNQPQHFGDGTRLSIL.